This is a list of T cell receptor beta chains from one sample in a study of control samples from healthy donors and cancer patients. Measured with immunoSEQ multiplex PCR; TCRdb has only the in-frame clones, and not every one. The table records about 51,000 clones, about 90% of them present only once. Source material: PBMCs. Receptor source: a man aged 50 to 60 with head and neck cancer. Both conserved end residues are part of each CDR3. A D gene is named only where the DNA matches it firmly. The size entry is marked missing in some rows and otherwise reads once, few, many or a size class.

>TRBV10-1|.|TRBJ2-2|.
CASGEGSGTGELFF
TGCGCCAGCGGAGAGGGGTCGGGGACCGGGGAGCTGTTTTTT
>TRBV18|.|TRBJ2-3|.
CASSPPWSHLYTDTQYF
TGTGCCAGCTCACCACCATGGTCCCACCTCTACACAGATACGCAGTATTTT
>TRBV5-1|.|TRBJ1-1|.
CASSLRGDGGTEAFF
TGCGCCAGCAGCTTAAGGGGCGATGGAGGCACTGAAGCTTTCTTT
>TRBV15|.|TRBJ1-2|.
CATSRSATYGYTF
TGTGCCACCAGCAGATCAGCAACCTATGGCTACACCTTC
>TRBV5-8|.|TRBJ2-3|.
CASSVHLDTQYF
TGTGCCAGCAGCGTACATTTAGATACGCAGTATTTT
>TRBV9|.|TRBJ2-2|.
CASSPQGGAGTGELFF
TGTGCCAGCAGCCCCCAAGGAGGGGCTGGCACCGGGGAGCTGTTTTTT
>TRBV4-3|.|TRBJ2-7|.
CASGSGFSYEQYF
TGCGCCAGTGGCTCTGGGTTCTCCTACGAGCAGTACTTC
>TRBV5-1|.|TRBJ2-5|TRBD1
CASSADRGPETQYF
TGCGCCAGCAGCGCTGACAGGGGACCGGAGACCCAGTACTTC
>TRBV5-1|.|TRBJ2-3|TRBD2
CASSLTPISGGETDTQYF
TGCGCCAGCAGCCTAACCCCCATTAGCGGGGGGGAAACAGATACGCAGTATTTT
>TRBV19|.|TRBJ1-2|TRBD1
CASSIDWDRYGYTF
TGTGCCAGTAGTATAGACTGGGACAGGTATGGCTACACCTTC
>TRBV11-1|.|TRBJ1-1|.
CASSFNAQGTEAFF
TGTGCCAGCAGCTTTAATGCCCAGGGTACTGAAGCTTTCTTT
>TRBV2|.|TRBJ1-2|.
CASTPIGAFEGYTF
TGTGCCAGCACTCCAATAGGGGCGTTCGAAGGCTACACCTTC
>TRBV7-2|few|TRBJ1-6|.
CASSFGQRNSPLHF
TGTGCCAGCAGTTTCGGACAGCGGAATTCACCCCTCCACTTT
>TRBV7-3|once|TRBJ2-2|.
CASSLFSSLNTGELFF
TGTGCCAGCAGCTTATTCTCTAGTTTGAACACCGGGGAGCTGTTTTTT
>TRBV6-5|.|TRBJ1-6|TRBD1
CATVGQGNNSPLHF
TGTGCCACCGTCGGACAGGGGAATAATTCACCCCTCCACTTT
>TRBV11-2|few|TRBJ2-7|TRBD2
CASSSPLGLAGGQSHEQYF
TGTGCCAGCAGCTCTCCGTTGGGGCTAGCGGGAGGGCAAAGTCACGAGCAGTACTTC
>TRBV6-5|.|TRBJ1-4|TRBD1
CATSTGAREKLFF
TGTGCCACCTCGACAGGGGCACGGGAAAAACTGTTTTTT
>TRBV7-9|.|TRBJ1-4|.
CASSLLAMVGEKLFF
TGTGCCAGCAGCCTCCTAGCCATGGTGGGGGAAAAACTGTTTTTT
>TRBV6-2/TRBV6-3|.|TRBJ2-2|.
CASSNSPRDQLANTGELFF
TGTGCCAGCAGTAACAGCCCCCGGGATCAACTTGCGAACACCGGGGAGCTGTTTTTT
>TRBV13|.|TRBJ2-7|.
CASSQGGNEQYF
TGTGCCAGCAGCCAGGGGGGGAACGAGCAGTACTTC
>TRBV6-5|.|TRBJ1-3|TRBD1
CASRMTGAGNTIYF
TGTGCCAGCAGGATGACAGGGGCTGGAAACACCATATATTTT
>TRBV30|once|TRBJ2-3|.
CAWKGLTTDTQYF
TGTGCCTGGAAGGGGTTGACCACAGATACGCAGTATTTT
>TRBV7-8|.|TRBJ1-2|TRBD1
CASSSGQGANGYTF
TGTGCCAGCAGCTCAGGACAGGGGGCGAATGGCTACACCTTC
>TRBV28|.|TRBJ1-2|.
CASSSRGFSDGYTF
TGTGCCAGCAGTTCTCGTGGGTTTAGTGATGGCTACACCTTC
>TRBV28|.|TRBJ2-7|TRBD2
CASGGREGPREQYF
TGTGCCAGCGGGGGGCGGGAGGGCCCTCGGGAGCAGTACTTC
>TRBV7-2|.|TRBJ2-3|TRBD2
CASSSTSGGRTDTQYF
TGTGCCAGCAGCTCGACTAGCGGGGGACGCACAGATACGCAGTATTTT
>TRBV12-3/TRBV12-4|.|TRBJ2-1|TRBD2
CASSLSGTGKFF
TGTGCCAGCAGTTTGAGCGGGACTGGAAAGTTCTTC
>TRBV5-1|.|TRBJ2-6|.
CASSPTDRINGANVLTF
TGCGCCAGCAGCCCAACAGACAGGATTAATGGGGCCAACGTCCTGACTTTC
>TRBV4-1|few|TRBJ2-7|TRBD2
CASSPLAIAGVDEQYF
TGCGCCAGCAGCCCCCTTGCAATAGCGGGGGTTGACGAGCAGTACTTC
>TRBV7-3|.|TRBJ1-6|.
CASSLGGACYNSPLHF
TGTGCCAGCAGCTTAGGAGGCGCGTGCTATAATTCACCCCTCCACTTT
>TRBV5-1|.|TRBJ2-3|.
CASEPGTQGDTQYF
TGCGCCAGCGAACCCGGGACTCAAGGAGATACGCAGTATTTT
>TRBV9|.|TRBJ1-3|TRBD1
CASSKTGLGSGNTIYF
TGTGCCAGCAGCAAGACAGGGTTGGGCTCTGGAAACACCATATATTTT
>TRBV12-5|.|TRBJ2-1|.
CASGLVASGNTFF
.
>TRBV7-2|.|TRBJ2-1|.
CASSLEEIGVYEQFF
TGTGCCAGCAGCTTAGAGGAAATTGGGGTTTATGAGCAGTTCTTC
>TRBV2|once|TRBJ2-3|TRBD2
CASSALAGETFTDTQYF
TGTGCCAGCAGTGCACTAGCGGGAGAGACTTTTACAGATACGCAGTATTTT
>TRBV12-3/TRBV12-4|.|TRBJ2-2|.
CASSRGSGELFF
TGTGCCAGCAGCCGGGGCAGCGGGGAGCTGTTTTTT
>TRBV29-1|.|TRBJ1-1|TRBD1
CSVERGGGEPPEAFF
TGCAGCGTTGAAAGGGGAGGGGGCGAGCCACCTGAAGCTTTCTTT
>TRBV2|.|TRBJ2-5|TRBD2
CASSVSGGLEETQYF
TGTGCCAGCAGTGTTAGCGGGGGGTTGGAAGAGACCCAGTACTTC
>TRBV23-1|.|TRBJ2-2|.
CASSQCRENTGELFF
TGCGCCAGCAGTCAATGCCGGGAAAACACCGGGGAGCTGTTTTTT
>TRBV4-3|.|TRBJ1-5|.
CASSQDSGEPQHF
TGCGCCAGCAGCCAAGATTCGGGGGAGCCCCAGCATTTT
>TRBV2|.|TRBJ1-5|.
CASSRQSSNQPQHF
TGTGCCAGCAGTAGACAGTCTAGCAATCAGCCCCAGCATTTT
>TRBV9|.|TRBJ2-7|TRBD1
CASSGEVDRAPYEQYF
TGTGCCAGCAGCGGGGAGGTGGACAGGGCCCCCTACGAGCAGTACTTC
>TRBV5-1|.|TRBJ1-1|.
CASSLGLNTEAFF
TGCGCCAGCAGCTTAGGCCTGAACACTGAAGCTTTCTTT
>TRBV20-1|.|TRBJ2-7|.
CSAISLDEQYF
TGCAGTGCTATTTCGTTGGACGAGCAGTACTTC